Shown below are 8 T cell receptor beta chains from a single sample sequenced in a study of OX40 agonist ivuxolimab in advanced cancers. The protocol was immunoSEQ multiplex PCR, while the TCRdb copy is restricted to in-frame clones and leaves out a portion. The sample holds over 90,000 clones, around 94% seen once. Sequenced material: CD4+ or CD8+ T cells sorted from blood, taken in a trial of the OX40 agonist ivuxolimab. The receptors here all came from an adult with an advanced solid tumor such as melanoma, head and neck, liver or kidney cancer.

The rearrangement uses TRBV5-1 and TRBJ1-1, with D maybe TRBD1 (5 bases). Trimming left V 4 bases short and J 0 bases short, with 13 bases between. Per germline, CDR1 SGHRS and CDR2 YFSETQ. The CDR3 is 15 amino acids. Written as DNA, the CDR3 is TGCGCCAGCAGCCTATTGACAGCCGTGAACACTGAAGCTTTCTTT. This gives the protein CASSLLTAVNTEAFF. Full variable domain (outside the CDR3, taken from reference TRBV5-1 and TRBJ1-1): KAGVTQTPRYLIKTRGQQVTLSCSPISGHRSVSWYQQTPGQGLQFLFEYFSETQRNKGNFPGRFSGRQFSNSRSEMNVSTLELGDSALYLCASSLLTAVNTEAFFGQGTRLTVV.

V usage is TRBV5-5 and J usage is TRBJ1-1; D gene unclear. Germline V gene sequence: CDR1 SGHKS, CDR2 YYEKEE (reference sequence). This CDR3 spans 14 amino acids. V was pared by 1 base and J by 3 bases, with 10 bases between. The CDR3: CASSLNWRDTEAFF. The CDR3, as DNA: TGTGCCAGCAGCTTGAACTGGCGCGACACTGAAGCTTTCTTT.

The CDR3 sequence: CASSIEQVGTEAFF. In DNA, the CDR3 is TGTGCCAGTAGTATCGAACAGGTGGGCACTGAAGCTTTCTTT. The chain uses TRBV19 and TRBJ1-1; perhaps TRBD1 as D (5 bases). This CDR3 is 14 amino acids long. V was clipped by 3 bases and J by 4 bases, with 12 bases between them. In germline, CDR1 is LNHDA, CDR2 SQIVND (reference sequence).

The rearrangement uses TRBV6-6 and TRBJ1-3; D unclear. From germline, CDR1 is MNHNY and CDR2 SVGAGI (reference sequence). V gave up 8 bases and J gave up 2 bases, with 16 bases separating them. This CDR3 region has 15 residues. CDR3: CASGSPGKPGNTIYF. CDR3 DNA: TGTGCCAGCGGATCCCCGGGGAAACCTGGAAACACCATATATTTT.

V is TRBV12-5 and J is TRBJ2-7, with D hard to call. V was trimmed by 0 bases and J by 0 bases, leaving 12 bases between them. This CDR3 is built from 16 residues. CDR1 and CDR2 from the germline V gene are LGHNT and FRNRAP. CDR3 sequence (DNA): TGTGCTAGTGGTTTGGTACTCCACACATACTCCTACGAGCAGTACTTC. This sequence encodes CASGLVLHTYSYEQYF.

In this sample, this clone turned up once. The chain is built from TRBV6-5 and TRBJ2-7; 10 bases map to TRBD1. The length of the CDR3 is 15 residues. The ends lost 0 bases at V and 5 bases at J; junction bases unmatched: 4. Per germline, CDR1 MNHEY and CDR2 SVGAGI. The CDR3, as DNA: TGTGCCAGCAGTTACTCAGTGGGACAGGGGAACGAGCAGTACTTC. It is translated as CASSYSVGQGNEQYF.

J is TRBJ1-1 and V is TRBV6-5, with unresolved D. The germline CDR1 and CDR2 sequences are MNHEY and SVGAGI. Trimming took off 2 bases at V and 10 bases at J, with 11 bases between the two ends. The CDR3 runs 12 residues. CDR3 nucleotides: TGTGCCAGCAGTTACCTAGAGACTCGAGCTTTCTTT. Its protein product is CASSYLETRAFF.

This sequence joins TRBV5-1 and TRBJ2-5, with 14 bases lining up with TRBD2. TRBJ2-7 explains the end of the DNA better; the J call may be wrong. Germline loops: CDR1 SGHRS, CDR2 YFSETQ. This CDR3 has 15 amino acids. The CDR3 DNA sequence: TGCGCCAGCACGTTCGGACTAGCGGGAGGCTACGAGCAGTACTTC. It specifies CASTFGLAGGYEQYF.